This T cell receptor (beta chain) was identified in a study of blood T cell repertoires in COVID-19. For the study at large: COVID-19 samples, acute and convalescent, were from the United States, Italy and Spain.

The assay was immunoSEQ multiplex PCR, and TCRdb's table has in-frame clones only and misses some. Of nearly 110,000 clones in the sample, 80% to 85% were seen once. This TCR derives from a man between 65 and 85 years old with acute or convalescent COVID-19. Sequencing was performed on peripheral blood.

CDR3 sequence: CASVEGRIDLDYGYTF. The CDR3 DNA follows: TGTGCCAGCGTCGAAGGCAGGATTGATTTGGACTATGGCTACACCTTC. The chain employs TRBV2 and TRBJ1-2, with no clear D. Germline values: CDR1 SNHLY, CDR2 FYNNEI. V dropped 8 bases and J dropped 3 bases, with 22 bases sitting between them. The CDR3 sequence is 16 residues long. The whole variable domain, remainder taken from reference TRBV2 and TRBJ1-2, is EPEVTQTPSHQVTQMGQEVILRCVPISNHLYFYWYRQILGQKVEFLVSFYNNEISEKSEIFDDQFSVERPDGSNFTLKIRSTKLEDSAMYFCASVEGRIDLDYGYTFGSGTRLTVV.